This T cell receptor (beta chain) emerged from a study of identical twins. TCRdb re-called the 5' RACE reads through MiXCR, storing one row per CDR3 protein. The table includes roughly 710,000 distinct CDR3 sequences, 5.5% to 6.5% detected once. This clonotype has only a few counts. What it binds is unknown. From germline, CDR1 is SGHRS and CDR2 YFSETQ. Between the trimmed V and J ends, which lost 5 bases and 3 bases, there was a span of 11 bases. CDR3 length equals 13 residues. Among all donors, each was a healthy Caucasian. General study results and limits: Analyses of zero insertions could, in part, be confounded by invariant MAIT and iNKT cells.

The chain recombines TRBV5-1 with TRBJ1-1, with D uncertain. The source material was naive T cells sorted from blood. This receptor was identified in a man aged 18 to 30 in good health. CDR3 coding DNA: TGCGCCAGCAGGTCGATCCCGGACACTGAAGCTTTCTTT. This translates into CASRSIPDTEAFF.